The next 19 T cell receptor beta chains were all read from a single sample in a study of T cell responses to AZD1222 COVID-19 vaccine. Assay: immunoSEQ multiplex PCR; the TCRdb copy retains only in-frame clones and omits some. The sample has over 85,000 clones, 90% seen once. Specimen: peripheral blood, collected on day 0 of AZD1222 vaccination. The receptor set was obtained from an adult in good health.

The chain uses TRBV3-1 (or the pseudogene TRBV3-2) and TRBJ1-2, with 12 bases that match TRBD1. V was clipped by 0 bases and J by 8 bases; unmatched bases: 4. The germline gives CDR1 LGHDT, CDR2 YNNKEL (reference sequence). CDR3 length: 15 amino acids. In nucleotides, the CDR3 is TGTGCCAGCAGCCAAGAGGGGGGACAGGGGGCCGGCTACACCTTC. Translating it yields CASSQEGGQGAGYTF.

The chain carries TRBV5-6 and TRBJ1-4; D might be TRBD1 (5 bases). Deletions cut 8 bases from V and 6 bases from J, with 11 bases between. This CDR3 contains 12 residues. Germline CDR1 SGHDT, CDR2 YYEEEE. CDR3 nucleotide sequence: TGTGCCAGGCGGGGGAGGGATGAAAAACTGTTTTTT. Amino acid sequence: CARRGRDEKLFF.

The chain joins TRBV11-2 to TRBJ1-2; 10 bases match TRBD1. Trimming cost V 1 base and J 7 bases; bases outside gene matches: 6. Germline CDR1 SGHAT, CDR2 FQNNGV. CDR3 length equals 15 residues. This chain's CDR3 is CASSLALWDRGGYTF. DNA for the CDR3: TGTGCCAGCAGCTTAGCTTTGTGGGACAGGGGTGGCTACACCTTC.

The gene calls are TRBV27 and TRBJ1-5; 11 bases map to TRBD1. This CDR3 region has 17 residues. The V gene end was trimmed by 2 bases and the J gene end by 2 bases; junction bases not matched to a gene: 5. Germline V gene lookup returns CDR1 MNHEY and CDR2 SMNVEV (reference sequence). Written as DNA, the CDR3 is TGTGCCAGCAGTTTAGGACAGGGGGCGTGGGGCAATCAGCCCCAGCATTTT. Protein: CASSLGQGAWGNQPQHF.

The rearrangement links TRBV7-2 to TRBJ2-2, with TRBD2 matching 8 bases. The germline V gene encodes CDR1 SGHTA and CDR2 FQGNSA. The CDR3 is 15 residues long. J was trimmed by 4 bases and V by 10 bases; bases with no gene match: 11. The CDR3 bases are TGTGCCACGGCTGCAGCGGGGGACGTCACCGGGGAGCTGTTTTTT. This encodes CATAAAGDVTGELFF.

V usage is TRBV7-2 and J usage is TRBJ1-2; weak D call: TRBD1 (6 bases). The germline V gene encodes CDR1 SGHTA and CDR2 FQGNSA. The V and J ends lost 5 bases and 4 bases respectively, with 20 bases between them. The CDR3 spans 16 residues. The CDR3 nucleotides are TGTGCCAGCAGCGCCGGACAGCTGAGTTTGAGCTATGGCTACACCTTC. As protein: CASSAGQLSLSYGYTF.

For the CDR3, the DNA is TGTGCCAGCAGCCCTAAGGAGAGACTCTCCTACAATGAGCAGTTCTTC. Translating it yields CASSPKERLSYNEQFF. V usage is TRBV11-2 and J usage is TRBJ2-1; D ambiguous. Trimming cost V 5 bases and J 0 bases, with 14 bases left between them. The CDR3 spans 16 residues. CDR1 SGHAT and CDR2 FQNNGV come from the germline V gene. The full variable domain, rest sourced from reference TRBV11-2 and TRBJ2-1, is EAGVAQSPRYKIIEKRQSVAFWCNPISGHATLYWYQQILGQGPKLLIQFQNNGVVDDSQLPKDRFSAERLKGVDSTLKIQPAKLEDSAVYLCASSPKERLSYNEQFFGPGTRLTVL.

This chain uses TRBV19 with TRBJ1-2; the D gene is possibly TRBD1 (6 bases). This CDR3 contains 17 residues. CDR1 LNHDA and CDR2 SQIVND come from the germline V gene (reference sequence). The V end was cut by 6 bases, the J end by 4 bases, with 24 bases between. The CDR3 region is CASSEGWGYREFYGYTF. DNA for the CDR3: TGTGCCAGTAGCGAAGGGTGGGGATACAGGGAATTCTATGGCTACACCTTC.

This clone was observed a single time. This rearrangement joins TRBV7-9 to TRBJ2-7; TRBD1 is a possible D gene (5 bases). Germline-derived CDR1 and CDR2 are SEHNR and FQNEAQ (reference sequence). Trimming stripped 5 bases from V and 3 bases from J, with 11 bases between. The CDR3 is 13 residues long. The DNA for the CDR3 is TGTGCCAGCAGCCTACTCGACAGCTACGAGCAGTACTTC. Translated, it gives CASSLLDSYEQYF.

This sequence joins TRBV19 and TRBJ1-2; no firm D call. V was shortened by 4 bases and J by 8 bases, with 11 bases between the two germline ends. Per the germline V gene, CDR1 is LNHDA and CDR2 is SQIVND (reference sequence). The CDR3 consists of 12 residues. The CDR3 bases are TGTGCCAGTAGTAAGGACCTGGACGGCTACACCTTC. This gives the protein CASSKDLDGYTF.

The V and J genes are TRBV3-1 (or the pseudogene TRBV3-2) and TRBJ2-1, with a tentative D call TRBD1 (6 bases). V shed 1 base and J shed 15 bases, with 16 bases lying between them. Germline V gene sequence: CDR1 LGHDT, CDR2 YNNKEL (reference sequence). This CDR3 region has 13 residues. The CDR3 sequence: CASSQGGALGGFF. CDR3 DNA: TGTGCCAGCAGCCAAGGAGGGGCCCTAGGGGGGTTCTTC.

For the CDR3, the DNA is TGCGCCAGCAGCCAAGATCATAACAGGGGTTTCACCGGGGAGCTGTTTTTT. Translated, it gives CASSQDHNRGFTGELFF. V is TRBV4-3 and J is TRBJ2-2, with 7 bases lining up with TRBD1. From germline, CDR1 is LGHNA and CDR2 YSLEER. The trim removed 0 bases at V and 4 bases at J, leaving 8 bases unmatched. The CDR3 spans 17 residues.

This clone was recorded a few times. J is TRBJ2-7 and V is TRBV3-1 (or the pseudogene TRBV3-2), with a possible D match to TRBD1 (7 bases). The CDR3 totals 15 residues. V was cut by 1 base and J by 4 bases, with 14 bases left in between. Per germline, CDR1 LGHDT and CDR2 YNNKEL (reference sequence). CDR3 sequence (DNA): TGTGCCAGCAGCCAAGGCGGGACAGCAGTTTACGAGCAGTACTTC. Translating gives CASSQGGTAVYEQYF.

The V and J genes are TRBV6-4 and TRBJ2-1; TRBD1 matches at 9 bases. V was pared by 8 bases and J by 0 bases, with 14 bases of the junction left unmatched. The CDR3 length is 18 residues. Germline V gene lookup returns CDR1 MRHNA and CDR2 SNTAGT. CDR3 in DNA: TGTGCCAGCTCGCGCGGGACAGGGTTACAAAGCTCCTACAATGAGCAGTTCTTC. Translated, it gives CASSRGTGLQSSYNEQFF.

This chain uses TRBV7-9 with TRBJ1-6, with TRBD1 matching over 7 bases. CDR3 length: 16 residues. The V gene end was trimmed by 4 bases and the J gene end by 9 bases; junction bases not matched to a gene: 12. The germline gives CDR1 SEHNR, CDR2 FQNEAQ (reference sequence). CDR3 DNA sequence: TGTGCCAGCAGCTGGGACCGACAGGGCTGGGGTTCACCCCTCCACTTT. Translation: CASSWDRQGWGSPLHF.

This clone has a single count. This chain uses TRBV15 with TRBJ2-1; D unclear. V was clipped by 4 bases and J by 0 bases, with 10 bases between them. Germline V gives CDR1 LNHNV, CDR2 YYDKDF (reference sequence). The CDR3 has 15 residues. The CDR3 here is CATSIRRGSYNEQFF. The CDR3 DNA reads as TGTGCCACCAGCATTCGACGAGGCTCCTACAATGAGCAGTTCTTC.

This chain joins TRBV5-4 and TRBJ1-6; tentative D call: TRBD1 (5 bases). This CDR3 has 14 amino acids. V lost 0 bases and J lost 11, with 12 bases in between. CDR1 is SGHNT, CDR2 YYREEE, per germline (reference sequence). The CDR3 sequence: CASSLVGVSAPLHF. The CDR3 region has the DNA TGTGCCAGCAGCTTGGTAGGGGTCAGCGCACCCCTCCACTTT.

In regard to this clone: Since the CDR3 does not end with the conserved phenylalanine or tryptophan, this likely comes from a read error. The DNA is left out, because the CDR3 cannot be placed on it with certainty; the CDR3 is given as TCRdb lists it. The chain's CDR3 is CASSLTRMGQAGT. The gene calls are TRBV7-2 and TRBJ2-4; the DNA was not compared with TRBD1, the D call given in the table. The germline CDR1 and CDR2 sequences are SGHTA and FQGNSA. With termini counted, the CDR3 has 13 amino acids.

V gene TRBV6-5 combines with J gene TRBJ1-1; possible D gene TRBD1, 6 bases. CDR1 is MNHEY, CDR2 SVGAGI, per germline. There are 13 residues in the CDR3. Trimming left V 7 bases short and J 7 bases short, with 16 bases between. Here the CDR3 DNA reads TGTGCCAGCATACGCCCGGGGGGCAGTGAAGCTTTCTTT. This codes for CASIRPGGSEAFF.